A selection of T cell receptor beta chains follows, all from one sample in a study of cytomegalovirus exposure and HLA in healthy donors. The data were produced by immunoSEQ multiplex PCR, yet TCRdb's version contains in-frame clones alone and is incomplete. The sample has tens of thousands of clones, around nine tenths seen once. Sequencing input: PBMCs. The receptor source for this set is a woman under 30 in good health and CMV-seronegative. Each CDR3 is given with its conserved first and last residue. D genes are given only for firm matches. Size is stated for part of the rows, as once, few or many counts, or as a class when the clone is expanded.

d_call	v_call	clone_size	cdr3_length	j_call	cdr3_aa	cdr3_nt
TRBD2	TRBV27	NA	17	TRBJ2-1	CASSQKGLAGGRNEQFF	TGTGCCAGCAGCCAAAAGGGACTAGCGGGAGGCCGGAATGAGCAGTTCTTC
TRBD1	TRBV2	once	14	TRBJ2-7	CASSWDRGTYEQYF	TGTGCCAGCAGTTGGGACAGGGGTACCTACGAGCAGTACTTC
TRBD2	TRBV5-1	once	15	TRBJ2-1	CASSLSGRAWDEQFF	TGCGCCAGCAGCCTTAGCGGGAGGGCTTGGGATGAGCAGTTCTTC
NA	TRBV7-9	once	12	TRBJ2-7	CASSPAGYEQYF	TGTGCCAGCAGCCCGGCGGGCTACGAGCAGTACTTC
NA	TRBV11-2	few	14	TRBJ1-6	CASSLGQGGSPLHF	TGTGCCAGCAGCTTAGGTCAGGGAGGTTCACCCCTCCACTTT
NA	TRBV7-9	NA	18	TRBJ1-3	CASSSTRQGATSGNTIYF	TGTGCCAGCAGCTCAACGCGCCAGGGCGCGACCTCTGGAAACACCATATATTTT
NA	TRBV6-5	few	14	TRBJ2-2	CASSYRRGTGELFF	TGTGCCAGCAGTTACCGGAGAGGAACCGGGGAGCTGTTTTTT
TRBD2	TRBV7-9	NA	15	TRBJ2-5	CASSFWLAGEETQYF	TGTGCCAGCAGCTTCTGGCTAGCGGGGGAAGAGACCCAGTACTTC
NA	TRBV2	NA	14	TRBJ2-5	CASIPETGQETQYF	TGTGCCAGCATCCCCGAGACGGGACAAGAGACCCAGTACTTC
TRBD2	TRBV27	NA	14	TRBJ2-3	CASSLAGPRDTQYF	TGTGCCAGCAGTCTAGCGGGACCCCGGGATACGCAGTATTTT
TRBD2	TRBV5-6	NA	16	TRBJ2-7	CASSYLLTSGSYEQYF	TGTGCCAGCAGCTACCTGCTGACTAGCGGGAGCTACGAGCAGTACTTC
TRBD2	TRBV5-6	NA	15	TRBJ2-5	CASSPGTRGVETQYF	TGTGCCAGCAGCCCCGGGACTAGGGGGGTAGAGACCCAGTACTTC
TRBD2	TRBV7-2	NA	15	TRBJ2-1	CASSLNAGGNNEQFF	TGTGCCAGCAGCTTAAACGCGGGGGGTAACAATGAGCAGTTCTTC
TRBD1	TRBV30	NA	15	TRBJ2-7	CAWRIPRDSTYEQYF	TGTGCCTGGAGGATACCTCGGGACAGCACCTACGAGCAGTACTTC
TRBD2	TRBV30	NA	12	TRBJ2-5	CAWKAGPGAQYF	TGTGCCTGGAAAGCGGGACCTGGGGCCCAGTACTTC
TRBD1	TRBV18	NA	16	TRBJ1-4	CASSPRQGASNEKLFF	TGTGCCAGCTCACCCCGACAGGGGGCATCTAATGAAAAACTGTTTTTT
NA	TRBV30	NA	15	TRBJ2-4	CAWSPTGLFENIQYF	TGTGCCTGGAGTCCGACGGGACTTTTTGAAAACATTCAGTACTTC
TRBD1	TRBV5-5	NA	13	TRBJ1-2	CATGTGGGYGYTF	TGTGCCACGGGGACAGGGGGGGGCTATGGCTACACCTTC